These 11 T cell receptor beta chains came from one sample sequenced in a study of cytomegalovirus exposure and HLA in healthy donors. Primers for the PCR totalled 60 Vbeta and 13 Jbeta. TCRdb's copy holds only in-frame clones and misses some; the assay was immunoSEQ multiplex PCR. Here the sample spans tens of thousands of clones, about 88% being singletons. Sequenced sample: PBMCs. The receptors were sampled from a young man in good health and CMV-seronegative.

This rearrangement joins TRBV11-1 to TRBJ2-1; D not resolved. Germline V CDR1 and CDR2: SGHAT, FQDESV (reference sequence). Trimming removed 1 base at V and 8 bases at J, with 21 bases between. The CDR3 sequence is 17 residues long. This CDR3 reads CASSLVHTPGWPDEQFF. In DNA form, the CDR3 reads TGTGCCAGCAGCTTAGTACACACACCAGGATGGCCGGATGAGCAGTTCTTC.

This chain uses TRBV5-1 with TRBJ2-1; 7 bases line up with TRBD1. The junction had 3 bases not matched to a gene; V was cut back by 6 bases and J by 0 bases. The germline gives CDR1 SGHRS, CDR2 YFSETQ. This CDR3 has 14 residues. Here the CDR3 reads CASTRDSSYNEQFF. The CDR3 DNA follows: TGCGCCAGCACTCGGGACAGCTCCTACAATGAGCAGTTCTTC.

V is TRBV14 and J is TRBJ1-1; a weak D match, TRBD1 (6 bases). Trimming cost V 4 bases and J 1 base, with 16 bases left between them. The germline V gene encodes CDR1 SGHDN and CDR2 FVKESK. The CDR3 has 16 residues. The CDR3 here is CASSRRTVATNTEAFF. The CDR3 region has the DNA TGTGCCAGCAGCCGCAGGACAGTGGCCACGAACACTGAAGCTTTCTTT.

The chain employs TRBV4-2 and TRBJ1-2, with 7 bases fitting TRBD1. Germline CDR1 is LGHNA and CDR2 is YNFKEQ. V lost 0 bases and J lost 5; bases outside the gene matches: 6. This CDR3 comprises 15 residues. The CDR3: CASSQDSGTEYGYTF. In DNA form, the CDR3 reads TGTGCCAGCAGCCAAGATAGCGGGACAGAGTATGGCTACACCTTC.

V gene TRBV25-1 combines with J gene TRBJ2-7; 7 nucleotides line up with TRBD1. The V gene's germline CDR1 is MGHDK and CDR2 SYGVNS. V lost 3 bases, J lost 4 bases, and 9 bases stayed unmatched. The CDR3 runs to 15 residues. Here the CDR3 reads CASSEPGQRIYEQYF. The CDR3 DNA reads TGTGCCAGCAGTGAGCCGGGACAGCGGATATACGAGCAGTACTTC.

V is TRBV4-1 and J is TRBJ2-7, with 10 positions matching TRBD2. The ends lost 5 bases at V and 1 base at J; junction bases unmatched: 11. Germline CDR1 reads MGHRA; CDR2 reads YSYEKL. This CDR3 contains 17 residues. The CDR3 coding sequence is TGCGCCAGCAGCTTTTTGCCGGGACTAGCGAATTCCTACGAGCAGTACTTC. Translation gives CASSFLPGLANSYEQYF.

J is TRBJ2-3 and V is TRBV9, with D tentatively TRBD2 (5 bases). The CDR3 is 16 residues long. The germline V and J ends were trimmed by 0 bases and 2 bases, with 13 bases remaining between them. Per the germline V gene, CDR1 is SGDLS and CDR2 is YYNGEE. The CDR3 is CASSVEAEAPTDTQYF. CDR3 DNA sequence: TGTGCCAGCAGCGTAGAAGCGGAAGCTCCCACAGATACGCAGTATTTT.

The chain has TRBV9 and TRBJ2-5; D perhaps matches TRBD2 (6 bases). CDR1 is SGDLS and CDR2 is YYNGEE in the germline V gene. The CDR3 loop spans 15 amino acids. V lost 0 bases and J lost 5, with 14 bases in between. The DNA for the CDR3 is TGTGCCAGCAGCGTAGGCCTGACTAGTTATGAGACCCAGTACTTC. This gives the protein CASSVGLTSYETQYF. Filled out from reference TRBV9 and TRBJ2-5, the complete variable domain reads DSGVTQTPKHLITATGQRVTLRCSPRSGDLSVYWYQQSLDQGLQFLIQYYNGEERAKGNILERFSAQQFPDLHSELNLSSLELGDSALYFCASSVGLTSYETQYFGPGTRLLVL.

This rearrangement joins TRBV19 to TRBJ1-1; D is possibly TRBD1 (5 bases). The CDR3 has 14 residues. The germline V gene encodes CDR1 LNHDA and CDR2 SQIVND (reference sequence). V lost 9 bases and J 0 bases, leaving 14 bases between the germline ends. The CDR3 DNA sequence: TGTGCCAGCGGATGGGGACTTTTGAACACTGAAGCTTTCTTT. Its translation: CASGWGLLNTEAFF.

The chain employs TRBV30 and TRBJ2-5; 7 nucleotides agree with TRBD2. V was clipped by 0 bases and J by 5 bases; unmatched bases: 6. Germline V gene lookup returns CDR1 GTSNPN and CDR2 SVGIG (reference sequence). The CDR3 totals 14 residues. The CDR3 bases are TGTGCCTGGAGTGTACACCCGGGGGGTGAGACCCAGTACTTC. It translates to CAWSVHPGGETQYF.

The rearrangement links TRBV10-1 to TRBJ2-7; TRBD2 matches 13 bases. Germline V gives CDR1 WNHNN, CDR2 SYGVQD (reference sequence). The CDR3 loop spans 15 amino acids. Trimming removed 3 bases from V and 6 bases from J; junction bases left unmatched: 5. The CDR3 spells CASSELTSGRSEQYF. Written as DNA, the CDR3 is TGCGCCAGCAGTGAATTGACTAGCGGGAGGAGCGAGCAGTACTTC.